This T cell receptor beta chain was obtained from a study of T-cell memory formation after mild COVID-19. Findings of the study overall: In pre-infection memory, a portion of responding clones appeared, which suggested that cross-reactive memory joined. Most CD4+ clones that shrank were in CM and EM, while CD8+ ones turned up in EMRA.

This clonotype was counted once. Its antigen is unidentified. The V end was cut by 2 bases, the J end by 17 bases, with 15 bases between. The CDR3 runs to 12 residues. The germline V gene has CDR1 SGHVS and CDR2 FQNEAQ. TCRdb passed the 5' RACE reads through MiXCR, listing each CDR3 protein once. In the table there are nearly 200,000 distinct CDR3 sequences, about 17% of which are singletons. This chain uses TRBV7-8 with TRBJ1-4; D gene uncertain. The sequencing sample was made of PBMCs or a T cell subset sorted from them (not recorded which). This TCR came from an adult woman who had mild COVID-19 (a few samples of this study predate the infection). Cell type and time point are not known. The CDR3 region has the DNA TGTGCCAGCAGCTTATCTCGGGAACTGTTTTTTTTT. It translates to CASSLSRELFFF.